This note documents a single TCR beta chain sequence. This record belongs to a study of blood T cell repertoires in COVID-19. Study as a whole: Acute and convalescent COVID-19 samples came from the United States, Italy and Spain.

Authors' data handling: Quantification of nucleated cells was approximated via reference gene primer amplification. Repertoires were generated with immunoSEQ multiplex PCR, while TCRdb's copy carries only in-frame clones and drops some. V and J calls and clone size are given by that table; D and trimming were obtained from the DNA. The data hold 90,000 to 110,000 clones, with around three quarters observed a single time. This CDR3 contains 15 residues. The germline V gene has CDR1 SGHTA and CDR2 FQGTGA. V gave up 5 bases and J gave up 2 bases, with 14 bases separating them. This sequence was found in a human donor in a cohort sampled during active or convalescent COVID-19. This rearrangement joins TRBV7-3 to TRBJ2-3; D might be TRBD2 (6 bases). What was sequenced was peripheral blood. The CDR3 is CASSRYGTATDTQYF. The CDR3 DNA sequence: TGTGCCAGCAGCCGATACGGGACTGCCACAGATACGCAGTATTTT.